The clone carrying this T cell receptor (beta chain) came up once. These data come from a study of shared clonotypes between healthy human individuals. Study as a whole: Researchers drew samples from two women and a few men aged 18 to 49.

The CDR3 runs to 14 residues. CDR1 is SNHLY, CDR2 FYNNEI, per germline. The V and J ends lost 3 bases and 2 bases respectively, with 8 bases between them. Naive CD8 cells lacked CD45RO, underwent positive selection for CCR7 and left out terminally differentiated effector memory CD45RA+ cells. Study donors comprised healthy, HIV-negative adults devoid of recent acute infection or vaccination. An approximately 210 ng quantity of DNA, tens of thousands of T cell genomes, went into the sorted-subset replicate PCRs. Some clones are missing from TCRdb's copy, which holds only in-frame ones; the method was immunoSEQ multiplex PCR. The data show about 750,000 clones, with 80% to 95% seen just once and 24% held by the top ten.

This sequence joins TRBV2 and TRBJ2-1; a weak D match, TRBD1 (6 bases). The clonotype comes from a man younger than 40 in good health. Sequencing was done on a sample of naive CD8+ T cells sorted from blood. CDR3 sequence reads: CASSDRTAYNEQFF. CDR3 sequence (DNA): TGTGCCAGCAGTGACAGGACAGCCTACAATGAGCAGTTCTTC.